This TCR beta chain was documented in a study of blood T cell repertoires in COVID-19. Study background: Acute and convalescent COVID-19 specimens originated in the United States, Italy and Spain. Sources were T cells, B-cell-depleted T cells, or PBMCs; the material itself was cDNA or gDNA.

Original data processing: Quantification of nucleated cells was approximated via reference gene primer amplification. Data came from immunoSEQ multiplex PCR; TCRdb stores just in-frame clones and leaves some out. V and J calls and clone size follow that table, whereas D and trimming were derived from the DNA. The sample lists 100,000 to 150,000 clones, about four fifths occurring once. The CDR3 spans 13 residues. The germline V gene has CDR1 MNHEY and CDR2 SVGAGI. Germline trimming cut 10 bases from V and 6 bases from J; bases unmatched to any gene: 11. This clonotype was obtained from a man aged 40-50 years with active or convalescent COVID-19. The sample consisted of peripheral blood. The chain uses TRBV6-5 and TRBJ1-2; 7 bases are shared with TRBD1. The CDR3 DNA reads TGTGCCACCAAGAGGGGGCAGTTAGATGGCTACACCTTC. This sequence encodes CATKRGQLDGYTF.